These T cell receptor beta chains were read from a single sample in a study of OX40 agonist ivuxolimab in advanced cancers. Profiled with immunoSEQ multiplex PCR; TCRdb holds only in-frame clones, not every one. The data show some 97,000 clones, around 90% seen once. The sequenced sample was CD4+ or CD8+ T cells sorted from blood, obtained in a trial of the OX40 agonist ivuxolimab. These receptors all stem from an adult with an advanced solid tumor such as melanoma, head and neck, liver or kidney cancer. CDR3s include the opening cysteine and the closing phenylalanine or tryptophan. The D gene is left open where the match is weak. Only some rows state a clone size, as once, few, many or a class for expanded clones.

TRBJ1-5 | NA | TRBD1 | TRBV7-8 | CASSISANNRGDQPQHF | TGTGCCAGCAGCATTTCCGCTAATAACAGGGGGGATCAGCCCCAGCATTTT
TRBJ2-1 | NA | NA | TRBV11-3 | CASSLTAYNEQFF | TGTGCCAGCAGCCTCACAGCCTACAATGAGCAGTTCTTC
TRBJ1-6 | NA | NA | TRBV27 | CASSFQGMDSPLHF | TGTGCCAGCAGTTTTCAGGGGATGGATTCACCCCTCCACTTT
TRBJ1-2 | NA | NA | TRBV9 | CASSRQALNNYGYTF | TGTGCCAGCAGCAGACAGGCCTTGAATAACTATGGCTACACCTTC
TRBJ2-7 | NA | TRBD1 | TRBV11-2 | CASSSSTGGYNEQYF | TGTGCCAGCAGCTCAAGTACAGGGGGCTATAACGAGCAGTACTTC
TRBJ1-2 | NA | TRBD1 | TRBV29-1 | CSVGQVINYGYTF | TGCAGCGTGGGACAGGTGATAAACTATGGCTACACCTTC
TRBJ2-3 | NA | NA | TRBV7-2 | CASSLEAGRYGNTQYF | TGTGCCAGCAGCTTAGAGGCGGGGAGGTATGGAAATACGCAGTATTTT
TRBJ2-5 | NA | TRBD2 | TRBV19 | CASSIDGGLADRRTQYF | TGTGCCAGTAGTATAGACGGGGGACTAGCCGACAGGAGGACCCAGTACTTC
TRBJ1-2 | NA | TRBD1 | TRBV20-1 | CSAEGASGYTF | TGCAGTGCCGAGGGGGCTAGTGGCTACACCTTC
TRBJ1-2 | NA | TRBD1 | TRBV28 | CASSQQGGYYGYTF | TGTGCCAGCAGTCAACAGGGGGGATACTATGGCTACACCTTC
TRBJ2-6 | NA | NA | TRBV19 | CASRQGSSGANVLTF | TGTGCCAGTAGACAGGGTAGCTCTGGGGCCAACGTCCTGACTTTC
TRBJ2-2 | NA | TRBD1 | TRBV15 | CATSNPGTGGSGELFF | TGTGCCACCAGCAACCCCGGGACAGGGGGCTCCGGGGAGCTGTTTTTT
TRBJ1-5 | NA | NA | TRBV21-1 | CASSLRDSETQPQHF | TGTGCCAGCAGCCTTCGGGACAGCGAAACTCAGCCCCAGCATTTT
TRBJ2-1 | NA | TRBD1 | TRBV2 | CASKRTGGPSEQFF | TGTGCCAGCAAGAGGACAGGGGGCCCAAGTGAGCAGTTCTTC
TRBJ2-1 | NA | TRBD2 | TRBV4-2 | CASSQDRTSGHNEQFF | TGTGCCAGCAGCCAAGATCGGACTAGCGGGCACAATGAGCAGTTCTTC
TRBJ1-4 | NA | TRBD1 | TRBV6-5 | CASSYSTTGFLFF | TGTGCCAGCAGTTACTCGACGACAGGGTTTCTCTTTTTT
TRBJ1-2 | NA | NA | TRBV20-1 | CSATGYGYTF | TGCAGTGCCACAGGTTATGGCTACACCTTC
TRBJ1-2 | NA | NA | TRBV19 | CASSMGWQGGGGYTF | TGTGCCAGTAGTATGGGTTGGCAGGGTGGCGGCGGCTACACCTTC
TRBJ1-5 | once | TRBD1 | TRBV2 | CASSLGTERQPQHF | TGTGCCAGCAGTCTTGGGACAGAGAGACAGCCCCAGCATTTT
TRBJ2-2 | NA | NA | TRBV20-1 | CSARFERELFF | TGCAGTGCTAGATTCGAGCGGGAGCTGTTTTTT
TRBJ2-1 | NA | NA | TRBV28 | CASSLRGGYNEQFF | TGTGCCAGCAGTTTAAGGGGGGGCTACAATGAGCAGTTCTTC
TRBJ1-1 | NA | NA | TRBV28 | CASSLGSENTEAFF | TGTGCCAGCAGTTTGGGAAGTGAGAACACTGAAGCTTTCTTT
TRBJ2-2 | NA | TRBD1 | TRBV4-1 | CASSPTPGTGKGAGELFF | TGCGCCAGCAGCCCCACCCCCGGGACAGGGAAGGGCGCCGGGGAGCTGTTTTTT
TRBJ1-1 | NA | NA | TRBV5-1 | CASNGNGGAYTEAFF | TGCGCCAGCAACGGGAACGGGGGCGCTTACACTGAAGCTTTCTTT
TRBJ2-1 | NA | NA | TRBV11-2 | CASSSDSGNEQFF | TGTGCCAGCAGCTCAGACAGTGGCAATGAGCAGTTCTTC
TRBJ2-7 | NA | NA | TRBV15 | CATSRDIYYEQYF | TGTGCCACCAGCAGAGACATATACTACGAGCAGTACTTC
TRBJ2-1 | once | TRBD2 | TRBV28 | CASSPRTSGRVRNEQFF | TGTGCCAGCAGCCCAAGGACTAGCGGGAGGGTTCGGAATGAGCAGTTCTTC
TRBJ2-1 | few | NA | TRBV7-8 | CASSSRSNEQFF | TGTGCCAGCAGCTCTCGTAGTAATGAGCAGTTCTTC
TRBJ2-1 | NA | NA | TRBV6-1 | CASTTAGEQFF | TGTGCCAGCACTACGGCAGGAGAGCAGTTCTTC
TRBJ1-2 | NA | NA | TRBV4-1 | CASSQEGGGRYYGYTF | TGCGCCAGCAGCCAAGAAGGCGGAGGGAGGTACTATGGCTACACCTTC
TRBJ2-7 | once | TRBD1 | TRBV6-1 | CASTYRQGGEQYF | TGTGCCAGCACCTACCGACAGGGTGGCGAGCAGTACTTC
TRBJ2-5 | NA | TRBD1 | TRBV28 | CASSEQGASGETQYF | TGTGCCAGCAGTGAACAGGGGGCATCGGGAGAGACCCAGTACTTC
TRBJ2-1 | NA | NA | TRBV10-3 | CAISEAHEQFF | TGTGCCATCAGTGAGGCTCATGAGCAGTTCTTC
TRBJ2-3 | NA | NA | TRBV27 | CASNLGGQADTQYF | TGTGCCAGCAATCTTGGGGGCCAGGCAGATACGCAGTATTTT
TRBJ2-1 | NA | NA | TRBV29-1 | CSVEGNEQFF | TGCAGCGTTGAGGGCAATGAGCAGTTCTTC
TRBJ1-1 | NA | NA | TRBV5-1 | CASSSEGTNTEAFF | TGCGCCAGCAGCTCGGAGGGAACCAACACTGAAGCTTTCTTT
TRBJ2-7 | NA | NA | TRBV6-5 | CASRAGEPSSYEQYF | TGTGCCAGCAGAGCAGGGGAACCCAGCTCCTACGAGCAGTACTTC
TRBJ2-2 | NA | NA | TRBV28 | CASSSRLSGELFF | TGTGCCAGCAGTTCCAGACTCTCCGGGGAGCTGTTTTTT
TRBJ2-7 | NA | TRBD2 | TRBV28 | CASTIRLAGNSYEQYF | TGTGCCAGCACCATTAGACTAGCGGGCAACTCCTACGAGCAGTACTTC
TRBJ1-5 | NA | NA | TRBV30 | CAWSKGREQPQHF | TGTGCCTGGAGCAAGGGACGGGAACAGCCCCAGCATTTT
TRBJ2-1 | NA | TRBD1 | TRBV13 | CASNPRDRGPNEQFF | TGTGCCAGCAACCCCCGGGACAGGGGGCCCAATGAGCAGTTCTTC
TRBJ2-5 | NA | NA | TRBV5-1 | CASSLGVEETQYF | TGCGCCAGCAGCTTGGGGGTAGAGGAGACCCAGTACTTC
TRBJ1-2 | NA | NA | TRBV18 | CASSPVPNDGYTF | TGTGCCAGCTCACCCGTGCCCAACGATGGCTACACCTTC
TRBJ2-2 | NA | NA | TRBV15 | CATAASANTGELFF | TGTGCCACCGCGGCCAGCGCGAACACCGGGGAGCTGTTTTTT
TRBJ2-7 | NA | TRBD1 | TRBV7-2 | CASSPEMTGLYEQYF | TGTGCCAGCAGCCCAGAGATGACAGGGCTCTACGAGCAGTACTTC
TRBJ2-7 | NA | TRBD2 | TRBV29-1 | CSAGTSGVYEQYF | TGCAGCGCAGGGACTAGCGGAGTCTACGAGCAGTACTTC
TRBJ2-1 | once | NA | TRBV29-1 | CSVYSGGHNYNEQFF | TGCAGCGTTTACAGTGGGGGACACAATTACAATGAGCAGTTCTTC
TRBJ2-3 | NA | TRBD2 | TRBV29-1 | CSVERLAGLDTQYF | TGCAGCGTTGAAAGGCTAGCGGGACTAGATACGCAGTATTTT
TRBJ1-1 | NA | NA | TRBV7-9 | CASSLSGGTEAFF | TGTGCCAGCAGCTTAAGTGGGGGTACTGAAGCTTTCTTT
TRBJ1-5 | NA | NA | TRBV18 | CASSPTDNQPQHF | TGTGCCAGCTCACCGACGGACAATCAGCCCCAGCATTTT
TRBJ2-3 | once | NA | TRBV7-9 | CASSHRVSDTQYF | TGTGCCAGCAGCCATAGGGTATCTGATACGCAGTATTTT
TRBJ2-3 | NA | NA | TRBV19 | CASSISDTQYF | TGTGCCAGTAGTATATCAGATACGCAGTATTTT
TRBJ1-5 | NA | NA | TRBV4-3 | CASSQDLGNQPQHF | TGCGCCAGCAGCCAAGATTTGGGGAATCAGCCCCAGCATTTT
TRBJ1-3 | NA | NA | TRBV15 | CATSDGFGNTIYF | TGTGCCACCTCCGACGGGTTTGGAAACACCATATATTTT
TRBJ2-3 | few | TRBD2 | TRBV27 | CASSLWVAGAGDTQYF | TGTGCCAGCAGTCTGTGGGTAGCGGGAGCGGGAGATACGCAGTATTTT
TRBJ2-1 | NA | NA | TRBV7-8 | CASSPLGGSYNEQFF | TGTGCCAGCAGTCCACTAGGGGGCTCCTACAATGAGCAGTTCTTC
TRBJ1-4 | NA | NA | TRBV28 | CASSLSQGGNQKLFF | TGTGCCAGCAGCCTCTCACAGGGAGGTAATCAAAAACTGTTTTTT
TRBJ2-6 | few | NA | TRBV27 | CASSPGQRAFSGANVLTF | TGTGCCAGCAGTCCAGGACAGCGGGCTTTCTCTGGGGCCAACGTCCTGACTTTC
TRBJ2-5 | NA | NA | TRBV4-3 | CASSQGWLAGEETQYF | TGCGCCAGCAGCCAAGGTTGGCTCGCCGGAGAAGAGACCCAGTACTTC
TRBJ2-5 | NA | NA | TRBV6-1 | CASSEVDGRRVETQYF | TGTGCCAGCAGTGAAGTTGACGGCAGGAGAGTAGAGACCCAGTACTTC